This T cell receptor (beta chain) derives from a study of Ad26.COV2.S vaccination and SARS-CoV-2 variants. Looking at the study overall: Ad26.COV2.S given intramuscularly, once or twice 56 days apart. The study, taken as a whole, reports: The authors reported substantial breadth in spike-specific CD8+ and CD4+ T cell responses after vaccination.

Trimming removed 11 bases from V and 2 bases from J; junction bases left unmatched: 11. This CDR3 has 14 residues. From germline, CDR1 is MNHGY and CDR2 SAAAGT. Points on this clone: Its matching antigen is unknown.

As for treatment: over 15 received Ad26.COV2.S at low or high dose, single or two shots; 5 received placebo; per-sample allocation not given. Samples were taken on day 63 after the first vaccine or placebo injection. The vaccine antigen was prefusion-stabilized Wuhan SARS-CoV-2 spike. Only in-frame clones appear in the TCRdb table, and some are missing; sequencing was by immunoSEQ multiplex PCR. The sample contains roughly 700,000 clones, roughly 90% of which appear only once. The sample in question was peripheral blood, obtained in a trial of Ad26.COV2.S vaccine versus placebo. This receptor was identified in a person aged 18-60 years who received the Ad26.COV2.S COVID-19 vaccine or a placebo. This chain links TRBV6-8 with TRBJ2-7; 8 bases map to TRBD2. The CDR3 here is CALPGGRITYEQYF. The CDR3 bases are TGTGCCCTTCCCGGCGGGAGGATCACCTACGAGCAGTACTTC.